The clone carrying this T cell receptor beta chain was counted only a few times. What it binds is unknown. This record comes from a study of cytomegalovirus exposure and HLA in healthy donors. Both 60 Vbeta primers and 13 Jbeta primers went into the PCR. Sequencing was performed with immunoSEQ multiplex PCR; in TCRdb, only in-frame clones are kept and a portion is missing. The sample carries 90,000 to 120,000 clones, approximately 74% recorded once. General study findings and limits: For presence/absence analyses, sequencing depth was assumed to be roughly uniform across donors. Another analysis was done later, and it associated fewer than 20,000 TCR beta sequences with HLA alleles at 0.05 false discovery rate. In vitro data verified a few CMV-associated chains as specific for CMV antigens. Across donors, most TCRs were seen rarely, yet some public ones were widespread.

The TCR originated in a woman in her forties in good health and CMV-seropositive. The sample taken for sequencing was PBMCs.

Written as DNA, the CDR3 is TGTGCCAGCAGTGCCATAAAGGGGCGCACCGGGGAGCTGTTTTTT. Encoded protein: CASSAIKGRTGELFF. This sequence joins TRBV2 and TRBJ2-2, with D possibly TRBD1 on 5 matching bases. This CDR3 region has 15 residues. Germline lookup yields CDR1 SNHLY and CDR2 FYNNEI. Trimming took off 4 bases at V and 4 bases at J, with 13 bases between the two ends.